This T cell receptor beta chain was identified during a study of sequential checkpoint blockade in melanoma. The overall study: Randomization was 1:1 between first-line nivolumab→ipilimumab and ipilimumab→nivolumab.

The sample's treatment: randomized to nivolumab then ipilimumab (arm A) or the reverse (arm B). No patient had prior DNA-damaging chemotherapy. The data were produced by immunoSEQ multiplex PCR, yet TCRdb's version contains in-frame clones alone and is incomplete. Found here are tens of thousands of clones, 86% of them singletons; the top ten hold over 20%. This material consisted of CD8+ T cells sorted from blood (inferred from file names), taken from a patient given nivolumab and ipilimumab in sequence. The TCR comes from a human donor with melanoma.

The CDR3 DNA sequence: TGTGCCAGCAGTCCCCGCGGGAGCCCCTCCTACAATGAGCAGTTCTTC. Translated, it gives CASSPRGSPSYNEQFF. This rearrangement joins TRBV11-2 to TRBJ2-1; 7 nucleotides agree with TRBD2. The V gene's germline CDR1 is SGHAT and CDR2 FQNNGV. This CDR3 comprises 16 residues. After removal of 6 bases from V and 0 bases from J, the junction contained 8 bases not matched to a gene.